The present TCR beta chain was sequenced within a study of blood T cell repertoires in COVID-19. For the study at large: COVID-19 samples from acute and convalescent phases originated in the United States, Italy and Spain. PBMCs, B-cell-depleted T cells, or T cells provided the cDNA or gDNA that made up the material.

The CDR3 is 14 residues long. Trimming cost V 10 bases and J 4 bases; bases outside gene matches: 11. CDR1 and CDR2 from the germline V gene are MNHNY and SVGAGI (reference sequence). Clones were sequenced by immunoSEQ multiplex PCR, and TCRdb holds only the in-frame ones, with some missing. This sample yields roughly 79,000 clones, of which over 80% are seen a single time; around 5.8% belongs to the top ten. The sample was peripheral blood. V and J are TRBV6-6 and TRBJ2-5; 8 nucleotides agree with TRBD1. The receptor was derived from a woman aged 50 to 65 with acute or convalescent COVID-19. The CDR3 region is CATHDWTGPETQYF. The CDR3 DNA reads TGTGCCACCCACGACTGGACAGGGCCAGAGACCCAGTACTTC.